This TCR beta chain was identified in a study of T cell responses to AZD1222 COVID-19 vaccine. In regard to this clone: Its antigen is not known.

The CDR3 consists of 13 residues. With 4 bases clipped from V and 9 bases from J, the junction kept 4 bases outside the gene matches. Germline V CDR1 and CDR2: SGHTS, YDEGEE. Study outcomes and limitations: Researchers report vaccine-associated CD4 TCRs spanning spike, with dominance at 160-218 and 743-854. Vaccination with two AZD1222 doses was followed by a rise in Spike-specific TCR breadth and depth. Clonal diversity was possibly underestimated; the donors were predominantly white British and more often female.

Here immunoSEQ multiplex PCR was the method, and the copy in TCRdb shows in-frame clones only, minus some. The repertoire holds fewer than 250,000 clones, with 85% to 95% as singletons. The chain carries TRBV5-8 and TRBJ2-1; 10 nucleotides line up with TRBD1. This receptor was identified in an adult in good health. This material consisted of peripheral blood, taken on day 0 of MenACWY control vaccination. This chain's CDR3 is CASSAWTGGEQFF. CDR3 DNA sequence: TGTGCCAGCAGCGCCTGGACAGGGGGTGAGCAGTTCTTC.